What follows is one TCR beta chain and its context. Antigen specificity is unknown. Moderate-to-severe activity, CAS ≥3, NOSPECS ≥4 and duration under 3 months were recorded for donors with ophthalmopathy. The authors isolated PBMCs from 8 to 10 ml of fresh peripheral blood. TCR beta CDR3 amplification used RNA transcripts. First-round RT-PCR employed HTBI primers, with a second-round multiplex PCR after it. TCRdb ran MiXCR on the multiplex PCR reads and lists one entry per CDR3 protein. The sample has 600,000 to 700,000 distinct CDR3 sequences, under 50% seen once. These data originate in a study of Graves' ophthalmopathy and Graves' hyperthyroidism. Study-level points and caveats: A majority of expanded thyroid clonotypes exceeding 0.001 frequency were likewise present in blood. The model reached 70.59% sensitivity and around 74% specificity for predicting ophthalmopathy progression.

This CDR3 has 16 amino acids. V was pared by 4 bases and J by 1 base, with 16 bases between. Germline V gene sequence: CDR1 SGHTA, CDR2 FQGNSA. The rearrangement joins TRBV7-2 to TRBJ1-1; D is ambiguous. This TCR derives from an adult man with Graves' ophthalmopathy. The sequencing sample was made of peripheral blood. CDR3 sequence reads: CASSSRRLQQNTEAFF. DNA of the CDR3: TGTGCCAGCAGCTCCCGACGTTTACAACAGAACACTGAAGCTTTCTTT.